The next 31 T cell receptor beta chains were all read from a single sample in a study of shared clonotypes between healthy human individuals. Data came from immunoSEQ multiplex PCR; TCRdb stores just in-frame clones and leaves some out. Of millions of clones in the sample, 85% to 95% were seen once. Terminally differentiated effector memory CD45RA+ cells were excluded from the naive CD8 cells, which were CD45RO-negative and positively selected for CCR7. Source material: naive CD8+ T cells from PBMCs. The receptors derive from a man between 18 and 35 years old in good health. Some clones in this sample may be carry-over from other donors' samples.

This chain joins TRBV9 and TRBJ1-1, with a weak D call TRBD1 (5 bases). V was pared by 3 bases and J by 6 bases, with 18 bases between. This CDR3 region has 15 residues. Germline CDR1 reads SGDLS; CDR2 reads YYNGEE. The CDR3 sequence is CASSAGWGTRSEAFF. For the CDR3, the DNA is TGTGCCAGCAGCGCAGGGTGGGGGACGAGGTCTGAAGCTTTCTTT.

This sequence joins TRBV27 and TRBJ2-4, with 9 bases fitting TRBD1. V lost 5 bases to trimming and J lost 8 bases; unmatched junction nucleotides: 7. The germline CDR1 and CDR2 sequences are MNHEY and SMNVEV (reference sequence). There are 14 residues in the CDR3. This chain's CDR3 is CASSQSTGGHIQYF. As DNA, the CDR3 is TGTGCCAGCAGTCAGAGTACAGGGGGCCACATTCAGTACTTC.

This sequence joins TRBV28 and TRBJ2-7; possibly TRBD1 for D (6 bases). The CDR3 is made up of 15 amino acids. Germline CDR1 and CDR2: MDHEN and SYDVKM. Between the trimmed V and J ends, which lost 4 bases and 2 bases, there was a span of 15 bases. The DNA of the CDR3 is TGTGCCAGCAGTTGGGAACAGGGATCACCCTACGAGCAGTACTTC. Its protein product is CASSWEQGSPYEQYF.

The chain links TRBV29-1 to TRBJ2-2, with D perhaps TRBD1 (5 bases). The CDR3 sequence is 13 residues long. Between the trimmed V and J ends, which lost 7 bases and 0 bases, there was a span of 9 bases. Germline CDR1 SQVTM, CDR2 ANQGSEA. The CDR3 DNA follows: TGCAGCGGCAGGGCTCCGAACACCGGGGAGCTGTTTTTT. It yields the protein CSGRAPNTGELFF.

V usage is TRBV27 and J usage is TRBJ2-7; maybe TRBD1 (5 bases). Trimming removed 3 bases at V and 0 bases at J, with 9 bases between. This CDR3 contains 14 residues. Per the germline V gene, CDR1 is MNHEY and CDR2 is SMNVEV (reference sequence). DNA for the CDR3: TGTGCCAGCAGTTTGACAGTAATCTCCTACGAGCAGTACTTC. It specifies CASSLTVISYEQYF.

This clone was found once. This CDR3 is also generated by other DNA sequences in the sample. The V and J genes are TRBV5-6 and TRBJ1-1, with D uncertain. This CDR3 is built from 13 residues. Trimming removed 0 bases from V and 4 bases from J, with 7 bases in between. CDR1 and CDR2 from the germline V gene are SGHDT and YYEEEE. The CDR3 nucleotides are TGTGCCAGCAGCTTGGGATGGGGCACTGAAGCTTTCTTT. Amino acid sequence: CASSLGWGTEAFF. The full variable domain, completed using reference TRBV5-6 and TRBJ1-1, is DAGVTQSPTHLIKTRGQQVTLRCSPKSGHDTVSWYQQALGQGPQFIFQYYEEEERQRGNFPDRFSGHQFPNYSSELNVNALLLGDSALYLCASSLGWGTEAFFGQGTRLTVV.

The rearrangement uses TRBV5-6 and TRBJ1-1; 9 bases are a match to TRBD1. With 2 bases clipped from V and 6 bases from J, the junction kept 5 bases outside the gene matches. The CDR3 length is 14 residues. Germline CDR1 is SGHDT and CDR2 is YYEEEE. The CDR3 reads CASSFGTGLSEAFF. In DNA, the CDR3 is TGTGCCAGCAGCTTTGGGACAGGGCTTTCTGAAGCTTTCTTT.

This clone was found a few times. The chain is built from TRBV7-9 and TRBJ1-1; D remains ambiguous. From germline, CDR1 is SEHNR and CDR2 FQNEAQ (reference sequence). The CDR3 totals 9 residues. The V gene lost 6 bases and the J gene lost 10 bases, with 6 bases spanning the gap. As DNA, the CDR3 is TGTGCCAGCAGTGACGGAGCTTTCTTT. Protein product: CASSDGAFF.

The DNA of the CDR3 is TGTGCCACCAGCAGGGATACGTATAGCAATCAGCCCCAGCATTTT. Translation gives CATSRDTYSNQPQHF. This chain connects TRBV15 to TRBJ1-5; no firm D call. This CDR3 has 15 amino acids. Per germline, CDR1 LNHNV and CDR2 YYDKDF (reference sequence). V was cut by 3 bases and J by 0 bases, with 9 bases left in between.

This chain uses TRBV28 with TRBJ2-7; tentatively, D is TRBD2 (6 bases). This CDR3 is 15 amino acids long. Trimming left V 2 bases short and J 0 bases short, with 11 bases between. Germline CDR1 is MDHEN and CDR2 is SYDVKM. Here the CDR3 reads CASSLPGESSYEQYF. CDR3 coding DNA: TGTGCCAGCAGTTTACCGGGAGAGAGCTCCTACGAGCAGTACTTC. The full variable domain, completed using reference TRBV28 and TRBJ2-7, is DVKVTQSSRYLVKRTGEKVFLECVQDMDHENMFWYRQDPGLGLRLIYFSYDVKMKEKGDIPEGYSVSREKKERFSLILESASTNQTSMYLCASSLPGESSYEQYFGPGTRLTVT.

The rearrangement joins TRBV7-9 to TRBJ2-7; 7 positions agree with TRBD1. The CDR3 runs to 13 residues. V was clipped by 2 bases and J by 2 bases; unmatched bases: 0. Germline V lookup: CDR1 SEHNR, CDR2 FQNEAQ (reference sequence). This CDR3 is CASSLQGAYEQYF. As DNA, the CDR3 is TGTGCCAGCAGCTTACAGGGGGCCTACGAGCAGTACTTC.

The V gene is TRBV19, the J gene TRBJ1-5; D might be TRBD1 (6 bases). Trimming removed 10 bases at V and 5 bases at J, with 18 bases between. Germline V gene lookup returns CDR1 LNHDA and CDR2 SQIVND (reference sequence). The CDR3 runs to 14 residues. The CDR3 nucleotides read TGTGCCACGAAAGACAGGTTGGGCGATCAGCCCCAGCATTTT. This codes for CATKDRLGDQPQHF.

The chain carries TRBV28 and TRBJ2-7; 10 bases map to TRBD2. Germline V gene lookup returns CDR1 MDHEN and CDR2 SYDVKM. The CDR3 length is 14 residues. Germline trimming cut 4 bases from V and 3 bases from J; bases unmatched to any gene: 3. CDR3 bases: TGTGCCAGCAGTTATCAGCGGGAGGGCTACGAGCAGTACTTC. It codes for CASSYQREGYEQYF.

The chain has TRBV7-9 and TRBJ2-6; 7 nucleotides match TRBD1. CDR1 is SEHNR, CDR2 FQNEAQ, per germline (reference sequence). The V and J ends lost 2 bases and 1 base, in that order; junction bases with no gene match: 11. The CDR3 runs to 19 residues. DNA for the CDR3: TGTGCCAGCAGCTTATCTGGGACAGACTCGAATTCTGGGGCCAACGTCCTGACTTTC. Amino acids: CASSLSGTDSNSGANVLTF.

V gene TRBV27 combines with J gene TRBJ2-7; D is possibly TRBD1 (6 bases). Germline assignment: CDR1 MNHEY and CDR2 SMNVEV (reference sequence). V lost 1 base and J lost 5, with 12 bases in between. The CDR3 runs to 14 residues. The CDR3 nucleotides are TGTGCCAGCAGTTTATTGTTGGGGGACAACGAGCAGTACTTC. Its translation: CASSLLLGDNEQYF.

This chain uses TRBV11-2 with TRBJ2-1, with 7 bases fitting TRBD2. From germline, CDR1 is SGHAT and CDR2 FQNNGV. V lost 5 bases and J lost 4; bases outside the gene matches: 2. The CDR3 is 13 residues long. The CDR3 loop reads CASSTGLYNEQFF. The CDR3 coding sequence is TGTGCCAGCAGCACGGGACTATACAATGAGCAGTTCTTC.

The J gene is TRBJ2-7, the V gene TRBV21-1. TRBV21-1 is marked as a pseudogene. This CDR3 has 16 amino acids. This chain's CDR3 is CASEGPGWGKSYEQYF. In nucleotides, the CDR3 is TGTGCCAGTGAAGGTCCAGGCTGGGGTAAGTCCTACGAGCAGTACTTC.

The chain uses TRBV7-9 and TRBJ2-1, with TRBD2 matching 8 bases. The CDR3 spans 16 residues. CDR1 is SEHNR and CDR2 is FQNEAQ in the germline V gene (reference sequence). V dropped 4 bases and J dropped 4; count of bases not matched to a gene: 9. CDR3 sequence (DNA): TGTGCCAGCAGCTCCCCGAGCGGGAGAGGTTACAATGAGCAGTTCTTC. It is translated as CASSSPSGRGYNEQFF.

The CDR3 bases are TGTGCCAGCAGTTTAATAGCGGCCTCCTACGAGCAGTACTTC. Protein sequence: CASSLIAASYEQYF. The V and J genes are TRBV27 and TRBJ2-7; possibly TRBD2 for D (6 bases). This CDR3 is 14 amino acids long. CDR1 and CDR2 (germline): MNHEY, SMNVEV (reference sequence). The V gene lost 2 bases and the J gene lost 0 bases, with 8 bases spanning the gap.

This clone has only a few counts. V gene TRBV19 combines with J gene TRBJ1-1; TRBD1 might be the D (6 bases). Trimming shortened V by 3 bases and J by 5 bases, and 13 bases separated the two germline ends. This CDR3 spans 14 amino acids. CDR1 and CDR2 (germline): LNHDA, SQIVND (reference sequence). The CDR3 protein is CASSMDRRRTEAFF. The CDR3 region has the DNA TGTGCCAGTAGTATGGACAGACGAAGGACTGAAGCTTTCTTT.

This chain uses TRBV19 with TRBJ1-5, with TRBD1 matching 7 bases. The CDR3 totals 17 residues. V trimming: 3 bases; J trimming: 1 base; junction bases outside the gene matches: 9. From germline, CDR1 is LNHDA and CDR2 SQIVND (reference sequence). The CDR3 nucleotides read TGTGCCAGTAGTATCAAGACAGGGATCGTAAGCAATCAGCCCCAGCATTTT. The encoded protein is CASSIKTGIVSNQPQHF.

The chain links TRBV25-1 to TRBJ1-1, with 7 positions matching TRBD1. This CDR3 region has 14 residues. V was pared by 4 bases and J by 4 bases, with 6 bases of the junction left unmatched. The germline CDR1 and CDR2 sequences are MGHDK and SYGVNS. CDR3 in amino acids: CASSAWDRPTEAFF. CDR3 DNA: TGTGCCAGCAGTGCCTGGGACAGACCCACTGAAGCTTTCTTT.

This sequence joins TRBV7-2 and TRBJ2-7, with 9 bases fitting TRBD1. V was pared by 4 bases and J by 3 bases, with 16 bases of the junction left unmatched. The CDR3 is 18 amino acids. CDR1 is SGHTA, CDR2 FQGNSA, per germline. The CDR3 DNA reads TGTGCCAGCAGCTCGAAATCCGGGACAGGGTTTCGGGGCTACGAGCAGTACTTC. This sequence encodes CASSSKSGTGFRGYEQYF.

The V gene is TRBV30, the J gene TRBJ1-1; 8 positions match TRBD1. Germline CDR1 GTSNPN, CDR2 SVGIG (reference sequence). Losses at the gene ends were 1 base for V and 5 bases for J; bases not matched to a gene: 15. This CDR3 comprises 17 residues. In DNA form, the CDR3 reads TGTGCCTGGAGTGATACAGGGGGAAGTTTGGTCGGGACTGAAGCTTTCTTT. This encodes CAWSDTGGSLVGTEAFF.

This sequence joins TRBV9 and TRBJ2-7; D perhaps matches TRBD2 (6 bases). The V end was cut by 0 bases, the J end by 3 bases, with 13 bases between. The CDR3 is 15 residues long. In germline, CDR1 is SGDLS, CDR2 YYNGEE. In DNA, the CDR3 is TGTGCCAGCAGCGTAGCTTATGGTAGCGGCTACGAGCAGTACTTC. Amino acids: CASSVAYGSGYEQYF.

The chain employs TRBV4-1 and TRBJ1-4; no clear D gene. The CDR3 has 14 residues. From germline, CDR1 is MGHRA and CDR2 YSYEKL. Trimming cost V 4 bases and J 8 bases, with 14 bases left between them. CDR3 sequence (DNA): TGCGCCAGCAGCCCACCGGCACAGAACGAAAAACTGTTTTTT. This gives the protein CASSPPAQNEKLFF.

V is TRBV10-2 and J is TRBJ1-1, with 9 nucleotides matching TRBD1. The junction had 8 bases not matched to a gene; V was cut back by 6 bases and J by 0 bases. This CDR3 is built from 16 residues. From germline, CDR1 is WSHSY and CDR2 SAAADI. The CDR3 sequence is CASSGDRESLNTEAFF. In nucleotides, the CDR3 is TGCGCCAGCAGCGGGGACAGGGAGAGCTTGAACACTGAAGCTTTCTTT.

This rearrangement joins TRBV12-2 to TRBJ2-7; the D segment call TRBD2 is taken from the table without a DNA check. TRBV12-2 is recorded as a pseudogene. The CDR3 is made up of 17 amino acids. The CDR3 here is CASRLAQEGGLGYEQYF. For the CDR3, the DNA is TGTGCAAGTCGCTTAGCGCAAGAAGGGGGACTAGGCTACGAGCAGTACTTC.

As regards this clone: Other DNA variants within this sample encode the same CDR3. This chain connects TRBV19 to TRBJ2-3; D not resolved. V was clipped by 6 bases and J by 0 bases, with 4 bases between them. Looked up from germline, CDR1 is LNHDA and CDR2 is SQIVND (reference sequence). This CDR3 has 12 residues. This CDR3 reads CASRSSTDTQYF. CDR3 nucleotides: TGTGCCAGTAGGAGTAGCACAGATACGCAGTATTTT.

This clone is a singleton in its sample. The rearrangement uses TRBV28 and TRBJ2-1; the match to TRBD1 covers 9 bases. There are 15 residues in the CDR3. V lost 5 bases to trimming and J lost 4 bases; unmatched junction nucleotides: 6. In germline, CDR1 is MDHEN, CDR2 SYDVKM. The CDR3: CASSVDRGRYNEQFF. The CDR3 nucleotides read TGTGCCAGCAGTGTGGACAGGGGTAGGTACAATGAGCAGTTCTTC.

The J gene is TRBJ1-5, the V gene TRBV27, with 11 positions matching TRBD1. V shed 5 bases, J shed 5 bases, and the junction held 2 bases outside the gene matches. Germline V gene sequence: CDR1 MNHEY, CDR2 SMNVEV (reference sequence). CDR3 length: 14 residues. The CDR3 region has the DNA TGTGCCAGCAGTGTGGGACAGGGGGATCAGCCCCAGCATTTT. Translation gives CASSVGQGDQPQHF.